The clone carrying this T cell receptor (beta chain) appeared a few times. Its specificity is unknown. This CDR3 has 16 residues. Trimming took 2 bases from V and 4 from J; bases not matched to a gene: 8. The germline CDR1 and CDR2 sequences are SGHRS and YFSETQ. The data derive from a study of post-analysis software for immune sequencing data. Study at large: Relapsing-remitting, secondary progressive and progressive-relapsing courses of multiple sclerosis were included. Study-wide results and limits: Among multiple sclerosis patients, normalized Chao1 diversity was significantly below that of controls. Four or five TRBV segments, TRBV5-6, TRBV5-1 and TRBV20-1 among them, were found more frequent in patients than controls.

Each TCR beta cDNA library carried unique molecular identifiers. Input populations of 1 to 10 million T cells gave rise to around 480,000 cDNA molecules. TCRdb re-called the PCR reads with MiXCR, one entry per CDR3 protein. The sample consists of 650,000 to 850,000 distinct CDR3 sequences, approximately 44% of them appearing once. The sequencing input was blood. The rearrangement joins TRBV5-1 to TRBJ2-5; 10 bases line up with TRBD2. The source is a girl under 18 with multiple sclerosis. DNA for the CDR3: TGCGCCAGCAGCTTAAACCTAGCGGGAGCCGCAGAGACCCAGTACTTC. This sequence encodes CASSLNLAGAAETQYF.